The clone carrying this T cell receptor beta chain was recorded only once. Its specificity is unknown. The sample originates from a study of T cell responses to AZD1222 COVID-19 vaccine. Whole-study findings and limits: Samples come after the peak T cell response, not at day 14.

The length of the CDR3 is 15 residues. Germline CDR1 reads SGDLS; CDR2 reads YYNGEE. V shed 0 bases and J 10 bases; nucleotides not matched to a gene: 7. Assay used: immunoSEQ multiplex PCR; TCRdb lists only in-frame clones, some missing. The sample consists of 90,000 to 120,000 clones, 92% of them appearing once. This TCR was sampled from an adult who received the AZD1222 COVID-19 vaccine. Sequenced material: peripheral blood, taken 28 days after the second AZD1222 dose. The chain employs TRBV9 and TRBJ2-1, with 10 bases matching TRBD2. CDR3 loop: CASSVEASGGREQFF. The CDR3 DNA reads as TGTGCCAGCAGCGTAGAGGCTAGCGGGGGCCGCGAGCAGTTCTTC.